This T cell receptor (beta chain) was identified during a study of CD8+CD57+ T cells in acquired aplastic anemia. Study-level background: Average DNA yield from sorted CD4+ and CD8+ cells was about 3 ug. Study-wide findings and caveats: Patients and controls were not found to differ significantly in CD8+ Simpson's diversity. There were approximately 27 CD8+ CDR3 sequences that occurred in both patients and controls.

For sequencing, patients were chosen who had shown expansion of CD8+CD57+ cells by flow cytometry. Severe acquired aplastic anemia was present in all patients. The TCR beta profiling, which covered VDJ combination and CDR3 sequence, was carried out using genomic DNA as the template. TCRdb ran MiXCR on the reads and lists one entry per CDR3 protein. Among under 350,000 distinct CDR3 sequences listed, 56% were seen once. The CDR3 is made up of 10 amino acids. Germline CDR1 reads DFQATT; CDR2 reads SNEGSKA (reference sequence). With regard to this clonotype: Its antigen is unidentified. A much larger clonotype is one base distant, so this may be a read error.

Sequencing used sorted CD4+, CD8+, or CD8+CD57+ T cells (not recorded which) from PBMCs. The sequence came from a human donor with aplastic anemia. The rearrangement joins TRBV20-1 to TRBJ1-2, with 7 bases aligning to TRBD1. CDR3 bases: TGCGGTGCTAGACCTGAGACAGGGTTTTTC. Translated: CGARPETGFF.